Detailed here is one TCR beta chain. Produced via immunoSEQ multiplex PCR; TCRdb's table is partial and in-frame only. The sample records approximately 100,000 clones, 85% to 90% being singletons. CDR1 and CDR2 from the germline V gene are LGHNA and YNFKEQ. The ends were cut back, 0 bases at V and 1 base at J, with 12 bases in the middle. This CDR3 comprises 16 residues. This sample stems from a study of blood T cell repertoires in COVID-19. Sequenced material: peripheral blood. This clonotype was sampled from a human donor with COVID-19, enrolled during active disease. The donor label of this sample is uncertain. The chain has TRBV4-2 and TRBJ1-1, with D perhaps TRBD1 (6 bases). The CDR3 spells CASSQEWGGANTEAFF. The CDR3 DNA sequence: TGTGCCAGCAGCCAAGAATGGGGGGGCGCGAACACTGAAGCTTTCTTT.